This TCR beta chain was profiled in a study of T-cell memory formation after mild COVID-19. This clonotype was observed a handful of times. The authors produced TCR alpha and TCR beta cDNA libraries with sample barcodes and UMIs by 5'RACE using constant-segment primers. TCRdb itself ran the 5' RACE reads through MiXCR, one entry per CDR3 protein. The sample shows over 150,000 distinct CDR3 sequences, around a sixth of them seen only once. The sequence came from a man younger than 30 who had mild COVID-19 (a few samples of this study predate the infection). Cell type and time point are not known. Sequenced material: PBMCs or a T cell subset sorted from them (not recorded which).

CDR3 region: CASSKTGPTGELFF. The CDR3 DNA sequence: TGTGCCAGCAGCAAGACAGGGCCCACCGGGGAGCTGTTTTTT. This chain joins TRBV7-9 and TRBJ2-2; 7 nucleotides match TRBD1. V lost 5 bases to trimming and J lost 4 bases; unmatched junction nucleotides: 4. The CDR3 contains 14 residues. In germline, CDR1 is SEHNR, CDR2 FQNEAQ (reference sequence).